Listed below are T cell receptor beta chains from one sample, sequenced in a study of blood T cell repertoires in COVID-19. Sequencing used immunoSEQ multiplex PCR; TCRdb keeps in-frame clones, though not all of them. The sample lists 11,000 to 15,000 clones; around 82% were seen once. Source material: peripheral blood. Receptors originate from an older woman with acute or convalescent COVID-19. CDR3s include the opening cysteine and the closing phenylalanine or tryptophan. The order of the fields is J gene, V gene, CDR3 protein.

TRBJ1-6 | TRBV6-6 | CASRPPPGQFSPLHF
TRBJ1-2 | TRBV4-2 | CASSQGSGKDNYGYTF
TRBJ1-1 | TRBV3-1/TRBV3-2 | CASRQNQGGSEAFF
TRBJ1-6 | TRBV14 | CASSQYRGSPLHF
TRBJ2-5 | TRBV2 | CASKERGETQYF
TRBJ2-2 | TRBV27 | CASSYRMNTGELFF
TRBJ2-3 | TRBV2 | CATQSALGTQYF
TRBJ2-3 | TRBV6-5 | CASRQGAWVTDTQYF
TRBJ1-5 | TRBV15 | CATSRETALSNQPQHF
TRBJ2-5 | TRBV10-2 | CASLARFAETQYF
TRBJ2-7 | TRBV7-2 | CASSLRQGSEQYF
TRBJ2-3 | TRBV24-1 | CATSDFRATGDLTDTQYF
TRBJ2-1 | TRBV28 | CASSFAGTAYNEQFF
TRBJ2-1 | TRBV24-1 | CATSDPGLAGGKQFF
TRBJ1-1 | TRBV3-1/TRBV3-2 | CASSGSGNTEAFF
TRBJ1-1 | TRBV30 | CAWSVSRNTEAFF
TRBJ2-6 | TRBV21-1 | CASSNSGTELNSGANVLTF
TRBJ2-1 | TRBV7-6 | CASKAGLAGVNVGNEQFF
TRBJ1-1 | TRBV6-5 | CASFDSLNTEAFF
TRBJ2-1 | TRBV27 | CASSLSLLSSYNEQFF
TRBJ1-2 | TRBV7-2 | CASSPTLGSGYTF
TRBJ2-2 | TRBV10-3 | CAIRKRTGENGELFF
TRBJ2-1 | TRBV11-3 | CASSPGDGTSYNEQFF
TRBJ1-1 | TRBV5-8 | CASSLGQVNTEAFF
TRBJ2-7 | TRBV7-2 | CASSLVGGGSYEQYF
TRBJ1-6 | TRBV5-4 | CASSLGGKQFDSPLHF
TRBJ2-3 | TRBV27 | CASSSPGEPSGGDTQYF
TRBJ1-6 | TRBV27 | CASKRTNRNSPLHF
TRBJ2-7 | TRBV25-1 | CASSDSSYEQYF